What follows is one TCR beta chain and its context. Its antigen is not known. This entry belongs to a study of response to subunit inactivated influenza vaccine. One entry per CDR3 protein, called by TCRdb with MiXCR from the RT-PCR reads. Of just under 550,000 distinct CDR3 sequences in the sample, roughly 25% are singletons; the top ten hold 2.8%. Study-wide findings and caveats: The authors offered the suggestion that each seasonal influenza vaccination recruits few new T cells.

Trimming cost V 3 bases and J 3 bases, with 8 bases left between them. There are 13 residues in the CDR3. Germline CDR1 WSHSY, CDR2 SAAADI. This sample also belongs to another study, concerning T cells expressing NK-cell markers. Per that paper: Synthesis of TCR beta cDNA relied on 5'RACE template switching carrying UMIs. In five to seven donors, dominant CD3+CD56+NKG2C+ clonotypes ranked among the top 10 CD8+ clonotypes.

This receptor was obtained from a man aged 45-65 years who received an inactivated influenza vaccine. The V call is TRBV10-2, the J call TRBJ1-2; D not resolved. The sequencing used CD4+ T cells sorted from PBMCs, collected about 12 days after vaccination. The CDR3: CASSDRAHYGYTF. The CDR3, as DNA: TGCGCCAGCAGTGATCGGGCCCACTATGGCTACACCTTC.